At least ten counts were recorded for the clone carrying this T cell receptor (beta chain). This sample is part of a study of T cells in Graves' hyperthyroidism and ophthalmopathy. V was clipped by 8 bases and J by 0 bases, with 17 bases between them. CDR3 length: 16 amino acids. The investigators amplified TCR beta CDR3 regions from RNA transcripts. TCR CDR3 underwent first-round RT-PCR with the HTBI primer set. Using its own MiXCR run on the multiplex PCR reads, TCRdb lists one record per CDR3 protein. This table holds approximately 590,000 distinct CDR3 sequences, less than 20% found once. Graves' hyperthyroidism is called stable when ophthalmopathy does not progress within 18 months. Hyperthyroidism, newly diagnosed and lasting under 2 months, affected patients aged 18 to 65.

This TCR was sampled from a woman in her 30s with Graves' hyperthyroidism. The sequenced sample consisted of blood. The genes are TRBV12-3 or TRBV12-4 and TRBJ2-4, with D uncertain. CDR3 coding DNA: TGTGCCAGCTCAACCCGGCGGAATCTAGCCAAAAACATTCAGTACTTC. Protein product: CASSTRRNLAKNIQYF.